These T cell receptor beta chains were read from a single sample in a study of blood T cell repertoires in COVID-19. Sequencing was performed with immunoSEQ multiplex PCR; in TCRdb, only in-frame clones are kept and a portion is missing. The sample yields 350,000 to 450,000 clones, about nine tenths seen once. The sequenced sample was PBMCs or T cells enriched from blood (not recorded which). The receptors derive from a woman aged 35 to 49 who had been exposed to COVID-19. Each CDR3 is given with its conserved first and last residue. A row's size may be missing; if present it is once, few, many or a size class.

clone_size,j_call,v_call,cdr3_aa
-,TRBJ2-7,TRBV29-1,CSVAGPSYEQYF
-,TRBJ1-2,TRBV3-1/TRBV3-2,CASSPTGTGVNYGYTF
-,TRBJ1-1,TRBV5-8,CASSFRGTRDTEAFF
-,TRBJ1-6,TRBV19,CASSIVGGYNSPLHF
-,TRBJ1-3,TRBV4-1,CASSLGQGNTNTIYF
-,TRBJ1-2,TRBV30,CAWSPPTSRGGYTF
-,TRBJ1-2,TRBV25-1,CASSESARAGGYTF
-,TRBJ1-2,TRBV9,CASSVETGRYGYTF
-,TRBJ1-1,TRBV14,CASSHIPPGTVRRRDEAFF
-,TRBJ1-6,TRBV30,CAWSAYRTSSYNSPLHF
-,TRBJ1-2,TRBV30,CAWSVYDSQYGYTF
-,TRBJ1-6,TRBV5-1,CASSSSRGGSPLHF
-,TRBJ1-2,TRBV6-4,CASSATGGAGGYTF
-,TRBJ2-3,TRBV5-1,CASSLVVDSPDTQYF
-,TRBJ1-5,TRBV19,CASDDRGSNQPQHF
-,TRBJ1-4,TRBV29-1,CSAGTGHEKLFF
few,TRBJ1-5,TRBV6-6,CASSFGRGTVQPQHF
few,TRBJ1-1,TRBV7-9,CASSLRGPEAFF
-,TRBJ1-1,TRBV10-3,CAISDHRVLNTEAFF
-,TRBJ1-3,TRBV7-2,CASSFGVSGNTIYF
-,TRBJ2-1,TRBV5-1,CASSLTSGSYNEQFF
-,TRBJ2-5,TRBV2,CASSGNDRGETQYF
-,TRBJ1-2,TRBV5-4,CASSLPGGQGGYTF
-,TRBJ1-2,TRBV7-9,CASSSTGNGYTF
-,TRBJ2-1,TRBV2,CASSPGTGEYNEQFF
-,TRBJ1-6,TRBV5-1,CASSLQFFRDRGTPLHF